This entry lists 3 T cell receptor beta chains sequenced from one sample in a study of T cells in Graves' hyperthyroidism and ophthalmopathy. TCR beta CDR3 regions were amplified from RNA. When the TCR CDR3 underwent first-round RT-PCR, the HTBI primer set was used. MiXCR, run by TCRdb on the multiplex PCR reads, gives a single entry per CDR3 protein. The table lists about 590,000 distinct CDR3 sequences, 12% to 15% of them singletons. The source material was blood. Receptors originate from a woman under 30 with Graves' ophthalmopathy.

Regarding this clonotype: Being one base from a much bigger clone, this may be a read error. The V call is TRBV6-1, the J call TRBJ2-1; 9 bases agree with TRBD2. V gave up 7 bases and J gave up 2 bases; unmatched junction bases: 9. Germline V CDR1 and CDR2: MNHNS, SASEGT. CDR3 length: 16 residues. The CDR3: CASTTTGGRAYNEQFF. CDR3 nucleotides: TGTGCCAGCACCACGACTGGCGGGAGGGCCTACAATGAGCAGTTCTTC.

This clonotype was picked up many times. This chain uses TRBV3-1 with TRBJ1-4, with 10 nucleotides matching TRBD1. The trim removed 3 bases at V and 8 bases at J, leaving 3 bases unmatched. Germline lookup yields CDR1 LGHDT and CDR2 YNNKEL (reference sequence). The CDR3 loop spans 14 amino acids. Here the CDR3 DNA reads TGTGCCAGCAGCCACGGGGACAGGGGCGAAAAACTGTTTTTT. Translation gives CASSHGDRGEKLFF.

CDR3 nucleotides: TGTGCCAGCCATAGGGGGGGGGGCCCTGGGGCCAACGTCCTGACTTTC. Its translation is CASHRGGGPGANVLTF. The rearrangement uses TRBV7-9 and TRBJ2-6; perhaps TRBD2 as D (7 bases). CDR3 length: 16 amino acids. The V gene lost 8 bases and the J gene lost 2 bases, with 16 bases spanning the gap. Per the germline V gene, CDR1 is SEHNR and CDR2 is FQNEAQ (reference sequence).